The next 20 T cell receptor beta chains were all read from a single sample in a study of T cells in Graves' hyperthyroidism and ophthalmopathy (dated by TCRdb to about 2019). The library was generated by multiplex PCR. The sequencing machine was an Illumina HiSeq 2000. Amplification of TCR beta CDR3 regions was carried out from RNA transcripts. The first round of RT-PCR for the TCR CDR3 was performed with the HTBI primer set and the Qiagen OneStep RT-PCR kit. TCRdb passed the public sequencing reads through fastp at Q25 and MiXCR, retaining productive beta sequences. Duplicate CDR3 protein sequences are folded into a single record with the most common DNA and genes. In all, the sample holds fewer than 700,000 distinct CDR3 sequences, and roughly a sixth of those were seen once. Roughly 15% of the sample comes from the top ten. Material for sequencing was blood. Every receptor here comes from a woman younger than 30 with Graves' ophthalmopathy.

J is TRBJ2-5 and V is TRBV7-9; D not resolved. V lost 5 bases, J lost 1 base, and 20 bases lay in between. Germline CDR1 reads SEHNR; CDR2 reads FQNEAQ (reference sequence). This CDR3 has 17 residues. The CDR3 region is CASSQPSPYSAQETQYF. CDR3 sequence (DNA): TGTGCCAGCAGCCAGCCCAGTCCGTATTCTGCCCAAGAGACCCAGTACTTC.

This clonotype was observed at least ten times. The chain combines TRBV9 with TRBJ1-5; D unresolved. This CDR3 comprises 14 residues. The ends were cut back, 0 bases at V and 7 bases at J, with 11 bases in the middle. Germline CDR1 reads SGDLS; CDR2 reads YYNGEE. The CDR3 protein is CASSVDGVSQPQHF. The CDR3 nucleotides are TGTGCCAGCAGCGTAGATGGTGTGAGCCAGCCCCAGCATTTT.

This clonotype has at least ten counts. The chain links TRBV5-1 to TRBJ1-1, with unresolved D. The V gene lost 3 bases and the J gene lost 5 bases, with 11 bases spanning the gap. Germline CDR1 and CDR2: SGHRS and YFSETQ. CDR3 length: 13 residues. Here the CDR3 reads CASSSPTSTEAFF. CDR3 sequence (DNA): TGCGCCAGCAGCTCGCCGACATCTACTGAAGCTTTCTTT.

The J gene is TRBJ2-7, the V gene TRBV19; TRBD2 matches at 12 bases. The CDR3 sequence is 15 residues long. Germline V gives CDR1 LNHDA, CDR2 SQIVND (reference sequence). Germline trimming cut 7 bases from V and 6 bases from J; bases unmatched to any gene: 10. In nucleotides, the CDR3 is TGTGCCAGTACCAAGACTAGCGGGGGACATGCCGAGCAGTACTTC. Protein: CASTKTSGGHAEQYF.

This clonotype was counted at least ten times. The chain uses TRBV4-1 and TRBJ2-7; D is perhaps TRBD1 (6 bases). CDR3 length: 15 amino acids. V was clipped by 0 bases and J by 2 bases, with 11 bases between them. CDR1 is MGHRA and CDR2 is YSYEKL in the germline V gene. The CDR3 coding sequence is TGCGCCAGCAGCCAAGAAGACAGGTCCCCCTACGAGCAGTACTTC. It specifies CASSQEDRSPYEQYF.

The sample holds a few counts of this clonotype. V usage is TRBV7-9 and J usage is TRBJ1-4; a weak D match, TRBD1 (5 bases). V was pared by 3 bases and J by 6 bases, with 11 bases between. The CDR3 is 14 amino acids. In germline, CDR1 is SEHNR, CDR2 FQNEAQ (reference sequence). The CDR3 bases are TGTGCCAGCAGCTTCGAGGGGACTGATGAAAAACTGTTTTTT. Residues: CASSFEGTDEKLFF.

The table lists this clonotype with many counts. V and J are TRBV18 and TRBJ2-7, with 8 bases identical to TRBD1. This CDR3 region has 12 residues. V shed 4 bases and J 5 bases; nucleotides not matched to a gene: 1. Germline V gives CDR1 KGHSH, CDR2 LQKENI. CDR3 in DNA: TGTGCCAGCTCACGACAGGGGCACGAGCAGTACTTC. Its translation: CASSRQGHEQYF.

This clonotype was counted at least ten times. The chain couples TRBV3-1 to TRBJ1-1; D gene ambiguous. This CDR3 is 15 amino acids long. Trimming took 2 bases from V and 1 from J, leaving 11 bases between them. Germline CDR1 LGHDT, CDR2 YNNKEL (reference sequence). CDR3 sequence reads: CASSQYGLENTEAFF. The CDR3 coding sequence is TGTGCCAGCAGCCAATATGGCCTTGAGAACACTGAAGCTTTCTTT.

This clonotype was found a few times. The CDR3 DNA reads TGTGCCACCAGCAGAGATGGTTCGGCAGCGGAGGGCAATCAGCCCCAGCATTTT. Encoded protein: CATSRDGSAAEGNQPQHF. This chain joins TRBV15 and TRBJ1-5; D is unclear. The V gene's germline CDR1 is LNHNV and CDR2 YYDKDF (reference sequence). The CDR3 is made up of 18 amino acids. V dropped 0 bases and J dropped 2 bases, with 17 bases sitting between them.

This clonotype has more than one count but fewer than ten. The chain combines TRBV20-1 with TRBJ2-7; 8 bases align to TRBD2. V was clipped by 3 bases and J by 3 bases; unmatched bases: 4. Germline CDR1 is DFQATT and CDR2 is SNEGSKA (reference sequence). This CDR3 contains 13 residues. Here the CDR3 reads CSASGGRYYEQYF. In DNA, the CDR3 is TGCAGTGCTAGTGGCGGGAGGTACTACGAGCAGTACTTC.

This clonotype was seen a handful of times. The V call is TRBV3-1, the J call TRBJ1-5, with a weak D call TRBD1 (6 bases). V shed 1 base and J shed 0 bases, with 13 bases lying between them. Per germline, CDR1 LGHDT and CDR2 YNNKEL (reference sequence). The CDR3 has 17 residues. The CDR3: CASSQGSGQNSNQPQHF. The CDR3 DNA follows: TGTGCCAGCAGCCAAGGATCTGGACAGAATAGCAATCAGCCCCAGCATTTT.

This clonotype was detected only a few times. CDR3 sequence (DNA): TGCAGTGCAGAGAGTACCCGGGACGCTACTTACGAGCAGTACTTC. It yields the protein CSAESTRDATYEQYF. The rearrangement links TRBV20-1 to TRBJ2-7, with D perhaps being TRBD1 or TRBD2 (5 bases each). The germline CDR1 and CDR2 sequences are DFQATT and SNEGSKA (reference sequence). The CDR3 totals 15 residues. V was shortened by 6 bases and J by 4 bases, with 22 bases between the two germline ends.

A word on this clonotype: This may be a read error: a much more frequent sequence differs by one nucleotide. The rearrangement uses TRBV29-1 and TRBJ1-1; D is perhaps TRBD1 (5 bases). The CDR3 has 14 amino acids. Germline CDR1 reads SQVTM; CDR2 reads ANQGSEA. CDR3 region: CSVEDRGVRTEASF. For the CDR3, the DNA is TGCAGCGTTGAAGATAGAGGGGTTCGGACTGAAGCTTCCTTT.

This clonotype was recorded at least ten times. The J gene is TRBJ2-7, the V gene TRBV6-1, with 7 bases identical to TRBD1. The CDR3 covers 14 residues. Germline V gene lookup returns CDR1 MNHNS and CDR2 SASEGT. V was clipped by 4 bases and J by 3 bases; unmatched bases: 6. In DNA form, the CDR3 reads TGTGCCAGCAGTGGCCGGGACAGCTACTACGAGCAGTACTTC. The encoded protein is CASSGRDSYYEQYF.

The chain is built from TRBV29-1 and TRBJ2-7; 13 bases match TRBD2. Germline V CDR1 and CDR2: SQVTM, ANQGSEA. The trim removed 6 bases at V and 1 base at J, leaving 3 bases unmatched. The length of the CDR3 is 14 residues. The CDR3 DNA reads as TGCAGCGTCGGGACTAGCGGGGCTTCCTACGAGCAGTACTTC. Translation gives CSVGTSGASYEQYF.

This clonotype showed up just a few times. This rearrangement joins TRBV9 to TRBJ1-4; D uncertain. Germline loops: CDR1 SGDLS, CDR2 YYNGEE. V was shortened by 6 bases and J by 3 bases, with 12 bases between the two germline ends. The CDR3 has 14 residues. The CDR3 DNA is TGTGCCAGCATCAGGAAGAAGGCTAATGAAAAACTGTTTTTT. Translating it yields CASIRKKANEKLFF.

This clonotype showed up just a few times. Germline is not matched at one junction end, which may reflect a read error. The chain carries TRBV7-2 and TRBJ2-3, with TRBD2 matching 11 bases. The CDR3 runs 16 residues. CDR1 SGHTA and CDR2 FQGNSA come from the germline V gene. The CDR3 loop reads CANSSELAGAASGQYF. The CDR3 DNA sequence: TGTGCCAACAGCTCCGAACTAGCGGGGGCTGCCAGCGGGCAGTATTTT.

This rearrangement joins TRBV5-1 to TRBJ2-3; 8 positions match TRBD1. The germline V gene encodes CDR1 SGHRS and CDR2 YFSETQ. V shed 4 bases and J 5 bases; nucleotides not matched to a gene: 6. The CDR3 has 14 residues. This CDR3 is CASSTGQGRDTQYF. CDR3 DNA: TGCGCCAGCAGCACCGGACAGGGAAGAGATACGCAGTATTTT. Based on the CDR3 plus reference TRBV5-1 and TRBJ2-3, the full variable domain is KAGVTQTPRYLIKTRGQQVTLSCSPISGHRSVSWYQQTPGQGLQFLFEYFSETQRNKGNFPGRFSGRQFSNSRSEMNVSTLELGDSALYLCASSTGQGRDTQYFGPGTRLTVL.

This clonotype turned up a few times. The CDR3 reads CASSESGAGGLQETQYF. The CDR3 nucleotides read TGTGCCAGCAGTGAATCGGGAGCAGGGGGCCTCCAAGAGACCCAGTACTTC. The V gene is TRBV6-1, the J gene TRBJ2-5; 8 nucleotides match TRBD1. The CDR3 has 17 amino acids. The germline V gene has CDR1 MNHNS and CDR2 SASEGT. V was clipped by 2 bases and J by 1 base; unmatched bases: 9.

This clonotype was seen repeatedly, ten times or more. This chain connects TRBV4-1 to TRBJ2-1, with 8 bases that match TRBD2. CDR1 MGHRA and CDR2 YSYEKL come from the germline V gene. V gave up 1 base and J gave up 3 bases; unmatched junction bases: 5. The CDR3 contains 16 residues. CDR3 in DNA: TGCGCCAGCAGCCAAGCCGGACTAGCTGACTACAATGAGCAGTTCTTC. Translated, it gives CASSQAGLADYNEQFF.